The 27 T cell receptor beta chains given below trace back to one sample, sequenced in a study of technical replicates of blood from a few donors. Clones were read by immunoSEQ multiplex PCR, and TCRdb kept only the in-frame ones, dropping some. The sample includes almost 85,000 clones, around 97% of them seen just once. What was sequenced was T cells isolated from PBMCs. The source of these receptors is a human donor in good health.

J is TRBJ2-7 and V is TRBV27, with D possibly matching TRBD2 (6 bases). CDR1 is MNHEY and CDR2 is SMNVEV in the germline V gene (reference sequence). This CDR3 has 13 amino acids. Trimming shortened V by 2 bases and J by 3 bases, and 8 bases separated the two germline ends. In DNA, the CDR3 is TGTGCCAGCAGTTTAGGGGGGAACTACGAGCAGTACTTC. Amino acids: CASSLGGNYEQYF.

This clone was seen only once. This sequence joins TRBV9 and TRBJ1-1; D remains unclear. V gave up 0 bases and J gave up 11 bases, with 20 bases separating them. The CDR3 runs to 15 residues. Germline assignment: CDR1 SGDLS and CDR2 YYNGEE. DNA for the CDR3: TGTGCCAGCAGCGTAGATGAGACACGTTCCGGAGGCGCTTTCTTT. It codes for CASSVDETRSGGAFF.

The chain joins TRBV5-6 to TRBJ1-5, with D possibly being TRBD1 (5 bases). The CDR3 sequence is 16 residues long. With 2 bases removed from V and 5 bases from J, the gap between germline ends came to 17 bases. Germline V gives CDR1 SGHDT, CDR2 YYEEEE. For the CDR3, the DNA is TGTGCCAGCAGCTTTGGGGCCCTGGGAGGTCATCAGCCCCAGCATTTT. Translation: CASSFGALGGHQPQHF.

The chain is built from TRBV13 and TRBJ1-3; D perhaps matches TRBD1 (6 bases). The germline CDR1 and CDR2 sequences are PRHDT and FYEKMQ (reference sequence). CDR3 length: 13 amino acids. Trimming removed 3 bases at V and 7 bases at J, with 10 bases between. The DNA of the CDR3 is TGTGCCAGCAGCTTGGGTCAGGGGAACACCATATATTTT. Residues: CASSLGQGNTIYF.

This clone has only a few counts. This sequence joins TRBV2 and TRBJ2-2; D gene unclear. V was pared by 5 bases and J by 1 base, with 5 bases between. The CDR3 length is 13 residues. Germline values: CDR1 SNHLY, CDR2 FYNNEI. The CDR3 spells CASSPRNTGELFF. CDR3 nucleotides: TGTGCCAGCAGTCCCCGGAACACCGGGGAGCTGTTTTTT.

The rearrangement links TRBV7-9 to TRBJ2-7; TRBD2 might be the D (5 bases). Germline CDR1 SEHNR, CDR2 FQNEAQ (reference sequence). CDR3 length: 12 amino acids. The V gene lost 1 base and the J gene lost 6 bases, with 7 bases spanning the gap. CDR3 region: CASSLGGGEQYF. The CDR3 DNA sequence: TGTGCCAGCAGCTTAGGAGGAGGCGAGCAGTACTTC.

V and J are TRBV7-2 and TRBJ1-5; D ambiguous. Germline lookup yields CDR1 SGHTA and CDR2 FQGNSA. Trimming removed 2 bases from V and 0 bases from J, with 8 bases in between. This CDR3 is 15 amino acids long. The CDR3 region is CASSLFHSSNQPQHF. CDR3 nucleotides: TGTGCCAGCAGCTTATTCCACAGTAGCAATCAGCCCCAGCATTTT.

V usage is TRBV6-5 and J usage is TRBJ2-6; D not certain. The CDR3 spans 13 residues. Trimming removed 8 bases at V and 1 base at J, with 6 bases between. Germline CDR1 MNHEY, CDR2 SVGAGI. CDR3 DNA sequence: TGTGCCAGCCTGACTTCTGGGGCCAACGTCCTGACTTTC. This translates into CASLTSGANVLTF.

The table lists this clone with a count of one. A junction boundary mismatches the germline segment, possibly from a read error. The chain is built from TRBV7-7 and TRBJ2-3, with 7 bases identical to TRBD1. This CDR3 comprises 14 residues. Germline lookup yields CDR1 SSHAT and CDR2 FNYEAQ (reference sequence). CDR3 protein: CASSQDRATDTQYF. CDR3 coding DNA: TGTGCTAGCAGCCAAGACAGGGCTACAGATACGCAGTATTTT.

V gene TRBV7-6 combines with J gene TRBJ2-3, with D possibly being TRBD2 (6 bases). The germline V gene has CDR1 SGHVS and CDR2 FNYEAQ. This CDR3 has 16 residues. V was trimmed by 1 base and J by 4 bases, leaving 15 bases between them. The CDR3 DNA reads as TGTGCCAGCAGCTTAGAGGTCGGGAGCGACCCAGATACGCAGTATTTT. It codes for CASSLEVGSDPDTQYF.

The chain recombines TRBV7-8 with TRBJ2-7; no clear D. Germline lookup yields CDR1 SGHVS and CDR2 FQNEAQ. Trimming stripped 1 base from V and 0 bases from J, with 10 bases between. The CDR3 is 15 residues long. The CDR3 region is CASSLVAGDSYEQYF. CDR3 bases: TGTGCCAGCAGCTTAGTAGCCGGCGACTCCTACGAGCAGTACTTC.

The rearrangement joins TRBV6-1 to TRBJ2-1; D remains ambiguous. V lost 7 bases and J lost 0, with 10 bases in between. Germline V lookup: CDR1 MNHNS, CDR2 SASEGT. The CDR3 sequence is 14 residues long. The CDR3 DNA is TGTGCCAGCACGCGGCCCAGCTCCTACAATGAGCAGTTCTTC. Translating gives CASTRPSSYNEQFF.

V usage is TRBV27 and J usage is TRBJ2-1; 11 nucleotides align to TRBD2. The trim removed 4 bases at V and 5 bases at J, leaving 10 bases unmatched. There are 17 residues in the CDR3. Germline CDR1 is MNHEY and CDR2 is SMNVEV (reference sequence). The CDR3 region is CASSSIRLAGKHNEQFF. The CDR3 bases are TGTGCCAGCAGTTCAATTAGACTAGCGGGAAAACACAATGAGCAGTTCTTC.

V and J are TRBV28 and TRBJ2-3; no reliable D call. The ends were cut back, 5 bases at V and 6 bases at J, with 27 bases in the middle. CDR1 and CDR2 (germline): MDHEN, SYDVKM. The CDR3 consists of 18 residues. CDR3 loop: CASSPRTPGSMYGDTQYF. The CDR3 nucleotides read TGTGCCAGCAGTCCGAGAACCCCCGGGTCCATGTATGGGGATACGCAGTATTTT.

The chain uses TRBV28 and TRBJ2-7, with TRBD2 matching 8 bases. Germline values: CDR1 MDHEN, CDR2 SYDVKM. V dropped 5 bases and J dropped 0; count of bases not matched to a gene: 9. This CDR3 comprises 16 residues. The CDR3 DNA reads TGTGCCAGCAGTCCCGGGAGGGCCAGTAGCTCCTACGAGCAGTACTTC. It yields the protein CASSPGRASSSYEQYF.

The rearrangement links TRBV19 to TRBJ1-1; a weak D match, TRBD1 (5 bases). This CDR3 is 14 amino acids long. The germline V and J ends were trimmed by 7 bases and 1 base, with 13 bases remaining between them. Germline V lookup: CDR1 LNHDA, CDR2 SQIVND (reference sequence). This CDR3 is CASTPWQGNTEAFF. The CDR3 region has the DNA TGTGCCAGTACCCCGTGGCAGGGGAACACTGAAGCTTTCTTT.

The V call is TRBV5-6, the J call TRBJ1-2; D may be TRBD1 (5 bases). Germline V gives CDR1 SGHDT, CDR2 YYEEEE. V gave up 4 bases and J gave up 1 base, with 20 bases separating them. This CDR3 has 17 amino acids. The DNA of the CDR3 is TGTGCCAGCAGCAAAACAGGAGGGTGGCTTAGTAACTATGGCTACACCTTC. This codes for CASSKTGGWLSNYGYTF.

The rearrangement joins TRBV7-9 to TRBJ1-2; D not resolved. The CDR3 runs to 14 residues. Germline CDR1 SEHNR, CDR2 FQNEAQ (reference sequence). V was shortened by 5 bases and J by 4 bases, with 14 bases between the two germline ends. CDR3 sequence (DNA): TGTGCCAGCAGCCTTCTCTCCGAGCTCTATGGCTACACCTTC. Translated: CASSLLSELYGYTF.

The rearrangement joins TRBV11-2 to TRBJ2-3; the match to TRBD2 covers 11 bases. The CDR3 consists of 15 residues. V lost 5 bases, J lost 4 bases, and 5 bases stayed unmatched. Germline loops: CDR1 SGHAT, CDR2 FQNNGV. The DNA of the CDR3 is TGTGCCAGCAGCCCTACTAGCGGGAGCTCAGATACGCAGTATTTT. Translation gives CASSPTSGSSDTQYF. Variable domain in full (rest from reference TRBV11-2 and TRBJ2-3): EAGVAQSPRYKIIEKRQSVAFWCNPISGHATLYWYQQILGQGPKLLIQFQNNGVVDDSQLPKDRFSAERLKGVDSTLKIQPAKLEDSAVYLCASSPTSGSSDTQYFGPGTRLTVL.

The V gene is TRBV6-1, the J gene TRBJ1-1; D is ambiguous. The CDR3 consists of 16 residues. V lost 1 base and J lost 0, with 12 bases in between. The germline V gene encodes CDR1 MNHNS and CDR2 SASEGT. The CDR3 bases are TGTGCCAGCAGTGAAGGTTTATGGCAGGTGAACACTGAAGCTTTCTTT. Protein sequence: CASSEGLWQVNTEAFF.

CDR3 DNA sequence: TGCGCCAGCAGCCAACCACGTCTCTTAGGGACAGGGACCACTGAAGCTTTCTTT. Translating gives CASSQPRLLGTGTTEAFF. The chain has TRBV4-1 and TRBJ1-1; 9 bases map to TRBD1. The trim removed 2 bases at V and 4 bases at J, leaving 14 bases unmatched. CDR1 MGHRA and CDR2 YSYEKL come from the germline V gene. The CDR3 has 18 amino acids.

DNA of the CDR3: TGTGCCAGCAGTGTCCTTCCGGGACAGGGAAGAGAAAAACTGTTTTTT. Its translation: CASSVLPGQGREKLFF. The rearrangement links TRBV2 to TRBJ1-4, with 9 bases fitting TRBD1. V was pared by 4 bases and J by 8 bases, with 11 bases of the junction left unmatched. CDR1 and CDR2 (germline): SNHLY, FYNNEI. The CDR3 runs 16 residues.

The J gene is TRBJ2-7, the V gene TRBV23-1; the D is unclear. TRBV23-1 is recorded as an ORF, its role being uncertain. Trimming removed 0 bases from V and 6 bases from J, with 3 bases in between. The CDR3 runs to 11 residues. CDR3 protein: CASSQSAEQYF. The CDR3 DNA is TGCGCCAGCAGTCAATCGGCCGAGCAGTACTTC.

The chain has TRBV5-1 and TRBJ2-7, with D tentatively TRBD2 (6 bases). Germline V gene data show CDR1 as SGHRS and CDR2 as YFSETQ. CDR3 length equals 14 residues. The V end was cut by 9 bases, the J end by 5 bases, with 21 bases between. This CDR3 reads CATRRRAEGHEQYF. The CDR3 DNA reads as TGCGCCACGAGACGGAGGGCGGAAGGTCACGAGCAGTACTTC.

The chain couples TRBV27 to TRBJ1-6; 8 nucleotides align to TRBD1. The CDR3 contains 19 residues. The J segment lost 0 bases and the V segment lost 4 bases, leaving 11 bases of the junction unmatched. Germline values: CDR1 MNHEY, CDR2 SMNVEV (reference sequence). CDR3 bases: TGTGCCAGCAGTTACAATCCGGGACAGGTTTCCTCCTATAATTCACCCCTCCACTTT. It specifies CASSYNPGQVSSYNSPLHF.

The rearrangement joins TRBV25-1 to TRBJ2-7, with 11 bases matching TRBD2. Trimming at V came to 4 bases and at J to 0 bases, leaving 5 bases not matched to a gene. The CDR3 covers 16 residues. CDR1 and CDR2 (germline): MGHDK, SYGVNS. CDR3 amino acids: CASSGRLAGHSYEQYF. CDR3 nucleotides: TGTGCCAGCAGTGGCCGACTAGCGGGGCACTCCTACGAGCAGTACTTC.

This clone is a singleton in its sample. V gene TRBV6-1 combines with J gene TRBJ1-1, with D unresolved. From germline, CDR1 is MNHNS and CDR2 SASEGT. The CDR3 spans 15 residues. Trimming shortened V by 6 bases and J by 2 bases, and 16 bases separated the two germline ends. The DNA for the CDR3 is TGTGCCAGCAGAAACGGGGTGCTTCTAAACACTGAAGCTTTCTTT. It specifies CASRNGVLLNTEAFF.